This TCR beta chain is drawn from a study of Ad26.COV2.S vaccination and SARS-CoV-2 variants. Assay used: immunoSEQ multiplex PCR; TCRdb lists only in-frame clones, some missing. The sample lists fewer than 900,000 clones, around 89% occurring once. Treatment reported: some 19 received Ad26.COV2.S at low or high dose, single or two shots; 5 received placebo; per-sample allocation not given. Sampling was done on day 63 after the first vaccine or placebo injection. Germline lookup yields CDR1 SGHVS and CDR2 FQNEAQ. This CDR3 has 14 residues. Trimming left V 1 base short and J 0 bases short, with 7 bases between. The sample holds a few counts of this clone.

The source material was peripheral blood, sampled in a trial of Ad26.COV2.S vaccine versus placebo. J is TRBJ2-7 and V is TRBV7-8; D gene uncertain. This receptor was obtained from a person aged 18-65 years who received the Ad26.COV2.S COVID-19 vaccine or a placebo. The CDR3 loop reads CASSLGRSSYEQYF. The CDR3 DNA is TGTGCCAGCAGCTTAGGACGGAGCTCCTACGAGCAGTACTTC.